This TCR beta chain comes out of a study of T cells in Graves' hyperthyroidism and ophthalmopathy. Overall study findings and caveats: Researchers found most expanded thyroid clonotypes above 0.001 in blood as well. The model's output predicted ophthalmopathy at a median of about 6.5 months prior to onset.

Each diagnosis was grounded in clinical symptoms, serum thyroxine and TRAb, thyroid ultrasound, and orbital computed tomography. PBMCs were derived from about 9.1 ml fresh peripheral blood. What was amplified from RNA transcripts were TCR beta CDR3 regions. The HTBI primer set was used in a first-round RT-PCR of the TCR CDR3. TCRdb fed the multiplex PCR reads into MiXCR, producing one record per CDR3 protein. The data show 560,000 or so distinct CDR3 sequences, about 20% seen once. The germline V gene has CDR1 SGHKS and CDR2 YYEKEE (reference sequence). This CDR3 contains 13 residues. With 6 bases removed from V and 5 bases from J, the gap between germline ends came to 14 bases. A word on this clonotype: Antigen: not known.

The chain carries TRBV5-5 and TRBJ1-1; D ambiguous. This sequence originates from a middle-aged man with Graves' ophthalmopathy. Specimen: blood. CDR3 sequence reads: CASNLPGVTEAFF. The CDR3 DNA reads TGTGCCAGCAACCTCCCCGGTGTAACTGAAGCTTTCTTT.